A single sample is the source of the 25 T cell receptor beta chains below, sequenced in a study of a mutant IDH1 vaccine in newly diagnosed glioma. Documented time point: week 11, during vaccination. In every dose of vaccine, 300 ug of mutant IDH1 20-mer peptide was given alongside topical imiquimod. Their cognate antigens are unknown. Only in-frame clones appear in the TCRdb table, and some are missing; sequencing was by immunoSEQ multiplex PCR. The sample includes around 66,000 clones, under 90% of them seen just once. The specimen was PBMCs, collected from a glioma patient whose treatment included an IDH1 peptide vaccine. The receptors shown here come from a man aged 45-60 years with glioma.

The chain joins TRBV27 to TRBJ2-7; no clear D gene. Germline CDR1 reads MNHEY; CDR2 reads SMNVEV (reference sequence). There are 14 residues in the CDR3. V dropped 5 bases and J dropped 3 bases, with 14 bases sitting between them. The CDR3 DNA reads TGTGCCAGCAGTCCCGGTTTTAACCTCTACGAGCAGTACTTC. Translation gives CASSPGFNLYEQYF.

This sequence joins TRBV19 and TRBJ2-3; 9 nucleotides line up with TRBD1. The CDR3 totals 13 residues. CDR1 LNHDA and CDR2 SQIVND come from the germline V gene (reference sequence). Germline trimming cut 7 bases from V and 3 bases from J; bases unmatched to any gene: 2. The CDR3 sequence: CASIGTGTDTQYF. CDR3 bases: TGTGCCAGTATAGGGACAGGGACAGATACGCAGTATTTT.

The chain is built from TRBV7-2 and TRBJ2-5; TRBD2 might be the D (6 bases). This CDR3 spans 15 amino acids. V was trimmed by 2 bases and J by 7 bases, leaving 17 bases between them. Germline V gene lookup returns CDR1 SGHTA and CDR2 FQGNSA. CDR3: CASSLSTSRSGTQYF. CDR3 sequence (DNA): TGTGCCAGCAGCTTAAGCACTAGCCGTTCCGGGACCCAGTACTTC.

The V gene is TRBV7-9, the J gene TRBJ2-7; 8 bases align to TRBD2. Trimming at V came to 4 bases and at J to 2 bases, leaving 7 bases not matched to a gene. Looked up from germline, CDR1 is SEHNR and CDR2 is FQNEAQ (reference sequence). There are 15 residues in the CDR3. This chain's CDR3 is CASSSREGETYEQYF. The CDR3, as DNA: TGTGCCAGCAGCTCCCGGGAGGGGGAAACCTACGAGCAGTACTTC.

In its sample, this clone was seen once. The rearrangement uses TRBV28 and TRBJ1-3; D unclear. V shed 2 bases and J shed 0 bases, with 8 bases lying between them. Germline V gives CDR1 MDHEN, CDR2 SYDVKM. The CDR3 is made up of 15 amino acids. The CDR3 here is CASSLRPSSGNTIYF. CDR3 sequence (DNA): TGTGCCAGCAGTTTACGGCCGAGCTCTGGAAACACCATATATTTT.

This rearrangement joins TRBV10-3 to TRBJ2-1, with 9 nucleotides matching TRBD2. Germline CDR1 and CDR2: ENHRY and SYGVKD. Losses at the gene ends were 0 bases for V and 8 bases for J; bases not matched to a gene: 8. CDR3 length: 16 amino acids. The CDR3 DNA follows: TGTGCCATCAGTGAGTCGAGGAGCGGGGGGAGGGATGAGCAGTTCTTC. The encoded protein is CAISESRSGGRDEQFF.

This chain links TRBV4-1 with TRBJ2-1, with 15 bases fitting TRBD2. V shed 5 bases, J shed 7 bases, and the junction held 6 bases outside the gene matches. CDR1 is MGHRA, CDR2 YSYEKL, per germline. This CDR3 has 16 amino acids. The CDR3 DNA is TGCGCCAGCAGCACAGGGACTAGCGGGGGGCGGAATGAGCAGTTCTTC. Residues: CASSTGTSGGRNEQFF.

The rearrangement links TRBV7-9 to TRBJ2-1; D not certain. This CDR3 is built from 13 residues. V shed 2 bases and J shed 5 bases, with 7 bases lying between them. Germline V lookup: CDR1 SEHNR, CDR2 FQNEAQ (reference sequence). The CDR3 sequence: CASSLWQHNEQFF. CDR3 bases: TGTGCCAGCAGCTTATGGCAGCACAATGAGCAGTTCTTC.

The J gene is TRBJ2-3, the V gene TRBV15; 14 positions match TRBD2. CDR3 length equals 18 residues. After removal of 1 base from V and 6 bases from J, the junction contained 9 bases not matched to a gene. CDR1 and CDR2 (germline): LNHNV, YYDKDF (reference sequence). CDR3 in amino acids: CATSRGLTSGGADDTQYF. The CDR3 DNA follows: TGTGCCACCAGCAGAGGCCTGACTAGCGGGGGGGCCGACGATACGCAGTATTTT.

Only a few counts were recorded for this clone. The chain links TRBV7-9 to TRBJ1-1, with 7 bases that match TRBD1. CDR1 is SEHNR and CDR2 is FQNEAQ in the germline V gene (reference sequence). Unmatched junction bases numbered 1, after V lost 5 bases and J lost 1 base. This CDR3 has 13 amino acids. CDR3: CASSDRENTEAFF. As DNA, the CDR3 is TGTGCCAGCAGCGACAGGGAGAACACTGAAGCTTTCTTT.

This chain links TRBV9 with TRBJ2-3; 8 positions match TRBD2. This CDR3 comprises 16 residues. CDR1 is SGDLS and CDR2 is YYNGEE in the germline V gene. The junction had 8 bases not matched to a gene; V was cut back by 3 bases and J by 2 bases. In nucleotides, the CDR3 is TGTGCCAGCAGCGCTCCCACTAGCGGCTACACAGATACGCAGTATTTT. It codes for CASSAPTSGYTDTQYF. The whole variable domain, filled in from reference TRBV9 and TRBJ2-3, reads DSGVTQTPKHLITATGQRVTLRCSPRSGDLSVYWYQQSLDQGLQFLIQYYNGEERAKGNILERFSAQQFPDLHSELNLSSLELGDSALYFCASSAPTSGYTDTQYFGPGTRLTVL.

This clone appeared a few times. Here the CDR3 reads CASSPVSGLNYGYTF. In DNA, the CDR3 is TGCGCCAGCAGCCCCGTTTCGGGACTTAACTATGGCTACACCTTC. The chain links TRBV5-1 to TRBJ1-2, with D perhaps matching TRBD1 (5 bases). Trimming removed 4 bases at V and 1 base at J, with 14 bases between. Looked up from germline, CDR1 is SGHRS and CDR2 is YFSETQ. The CDR3 runs 15 residues.

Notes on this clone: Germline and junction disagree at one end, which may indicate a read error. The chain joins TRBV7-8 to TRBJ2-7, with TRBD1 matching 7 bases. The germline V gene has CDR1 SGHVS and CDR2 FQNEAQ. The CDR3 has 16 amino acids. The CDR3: CASSPQGATGSCEQYF. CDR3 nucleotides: TGTGCCAGCAGCCCCCAAGGGGCGACAGGGTCCTGCGAGCAGTACTTC. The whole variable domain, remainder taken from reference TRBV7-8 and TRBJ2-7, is GAGVSQSPRYKVAKRGQDVALRCDPISGHVSLFWYQQALGQGPEFLTYFQNEAQLDKSGLPSDRFFAERPEGSVSTLKIQRTQQEDSAVYLCASSPQGATGSCEQYFGPGTRLTVT.

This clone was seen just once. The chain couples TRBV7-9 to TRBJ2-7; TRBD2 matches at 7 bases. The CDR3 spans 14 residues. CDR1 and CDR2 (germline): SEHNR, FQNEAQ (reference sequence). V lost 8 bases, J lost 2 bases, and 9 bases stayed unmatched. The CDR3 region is CASGMGGITYEQYF. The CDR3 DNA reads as TGTGCCAGCGGGATGGGGGGGATCACCTACGAGCAGTACTTC.

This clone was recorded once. The CDR3 nucleotides read TGTGCCTGGGACCGGGACAGGGCCGACGAGCAGTACTTC. Its translation is CAWDRDRADEQYF. J is TRBJ2-7 and V is TRBV30; TRBD1 matches 9 bases. The CDR3 length is 13 residues. The V gene end was trimmed by 5 bases and the J gene end by 5 bases; junction bases not matched to a gene: 7. CDR1 is GTSNPN and CDR2 is SVGIG in the germline V gene (reference sequence).

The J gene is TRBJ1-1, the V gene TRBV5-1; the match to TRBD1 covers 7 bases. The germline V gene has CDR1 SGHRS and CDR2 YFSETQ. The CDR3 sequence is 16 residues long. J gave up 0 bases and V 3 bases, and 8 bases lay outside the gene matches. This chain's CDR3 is CASSSRTGDMNTEAFF. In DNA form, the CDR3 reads TGCGCCAGCAGCTCCCGGACAGGAGATATGAACACTGAAGCTTTCTTT.

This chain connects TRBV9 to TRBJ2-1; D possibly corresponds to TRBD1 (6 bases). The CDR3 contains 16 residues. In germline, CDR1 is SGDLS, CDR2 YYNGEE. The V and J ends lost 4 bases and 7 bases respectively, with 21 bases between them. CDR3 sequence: CASSPTQKGDTNEQFF. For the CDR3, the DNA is TGTGCCAGCAGCCCAACGCAGAAAGGGGACACGAATGAGCAGTTCTTC.

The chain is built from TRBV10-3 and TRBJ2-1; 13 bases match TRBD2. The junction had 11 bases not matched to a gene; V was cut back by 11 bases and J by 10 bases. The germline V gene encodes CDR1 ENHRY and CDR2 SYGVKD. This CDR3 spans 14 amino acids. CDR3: CALATSGRIGEQFF. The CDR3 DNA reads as TGTGCCCTAGCGACTAGCGGGAGGATCGGAGAGCAGTTCTTC.

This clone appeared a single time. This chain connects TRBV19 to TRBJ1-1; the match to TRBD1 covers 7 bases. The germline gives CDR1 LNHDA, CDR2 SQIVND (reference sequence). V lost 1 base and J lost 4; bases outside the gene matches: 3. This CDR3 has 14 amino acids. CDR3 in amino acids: CASSIVDRATEAFF. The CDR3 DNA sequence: TGTGCCAGTAGTATAGTCGACAGGGCCACTGAAGCTTTCTTT.

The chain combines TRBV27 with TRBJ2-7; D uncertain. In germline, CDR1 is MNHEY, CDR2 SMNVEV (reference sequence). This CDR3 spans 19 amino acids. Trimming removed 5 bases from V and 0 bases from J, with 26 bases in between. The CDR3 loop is CASSRPSGRQTISSYEQYF. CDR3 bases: TGTGCCAGCAGTCGACCCTCGGGTCGCCAGACGATCAGCTCCTACGAGCAGTACTTC.

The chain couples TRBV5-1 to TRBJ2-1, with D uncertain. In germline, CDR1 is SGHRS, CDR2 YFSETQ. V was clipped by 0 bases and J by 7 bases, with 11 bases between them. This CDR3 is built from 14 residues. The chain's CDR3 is CASSLERASNEQFF. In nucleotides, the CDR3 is TGCGCCAGCAGCTTGGAAAGGGCGAGTAATGAGCAGTTCTTC.

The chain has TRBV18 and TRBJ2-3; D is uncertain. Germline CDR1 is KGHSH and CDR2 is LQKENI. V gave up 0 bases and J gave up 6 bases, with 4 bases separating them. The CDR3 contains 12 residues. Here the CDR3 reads CASSPPIDTQYF. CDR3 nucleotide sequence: TGTGCCAGCTCACCACCGATCGATACGCAGTATTTT.

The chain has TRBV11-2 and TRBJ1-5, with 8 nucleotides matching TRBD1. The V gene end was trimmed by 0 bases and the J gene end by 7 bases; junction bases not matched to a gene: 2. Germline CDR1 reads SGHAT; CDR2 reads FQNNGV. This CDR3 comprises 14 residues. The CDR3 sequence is CASSLEPGGQPQHF. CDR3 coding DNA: TGTGCCAGCAGCTTAGAACCAGGGGGCCAGCCCCAGCATTTT.

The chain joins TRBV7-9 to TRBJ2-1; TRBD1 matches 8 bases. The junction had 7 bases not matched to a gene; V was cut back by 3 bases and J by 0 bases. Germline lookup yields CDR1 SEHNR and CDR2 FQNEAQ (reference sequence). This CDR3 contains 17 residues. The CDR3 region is CASSLGPDRGSYNEQFF. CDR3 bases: TGTGCCAGCAGCTTGGGACCCGACAGGGGCTCCTACAATGAGCAGTTCTTC.

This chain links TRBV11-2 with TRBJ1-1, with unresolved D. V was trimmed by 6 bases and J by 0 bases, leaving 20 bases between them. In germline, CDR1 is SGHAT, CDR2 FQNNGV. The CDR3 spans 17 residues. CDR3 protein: CASSRSLEVPMNTEAFF. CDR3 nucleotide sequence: TGTGCCAGCAGTCGGTCGTTAGAGGTACCGATGAACACTGAAGCTTTCTTT.